A single sample is the source of the 4 T cell receptor beta chains below, sequenced in a study of tissue T cells after allogeneic stem cell transplantation. Repertoires were generated with immunoSEQ multiplex PCR, while TCRdb's copy carries only in-frame clones and drops some. The data hold tens of thousands of clones, with 72% observed a single time. Sequencing was performed on spleen. These receptor sequences come from a female BALB/c mouse in good health. The strain is characterized by the MHC haplotype H2-d.

Turning to this clone: Gene names and germline match the mouse. The missing CDR3 end, 1 residue past where the read stops, is filled in from the germline J gene. The chain employs TRBV2 and TRBJ2-5, with a possible D match to TRBD1 (5 bases). Germline V CDR1 and CDR2: LGHNA, YSYQKL. This CDR3 contains 15 residues. Between the trimmed V and J ends, which lost 0 bases and 5 bases, there was a span of 12 bases. CDR3 DNA, as far as it was read: TGTGCCAGCAGCCAAGATGGGCAGGGAGGAGACACCCAGTAC. It codes for CASSQDGQGGDTQY. The CDR3 in its entirety is CASSQDGQGGDTQYF.

As regards this clone: Mouse germline and gene names are used. The read terminates 1 residue before the CDR3 end, so the remaining end is supplied by the germline J gene. This chain uses TRBV29 with TRBJ1-1, with D possibly being TRBD1 (5 bases). V was trimmed by 5 bases and J by 0 bases, leaving 7 bases between them. The CDR3 is 13 amino acids. Germline V gene data show CDR1 as MSHET and CDR2 as SYDVDS. The CDR3 loop reads CASSGGANTEVFF. Incomplete CDR3 DNA: TGTGCTAGCAGTGGGGGGGCAAACACAGAAGTCTTC.

In regard to this clone: Genes and germline come from the mouse. Read sequence stops 1 residue before the CDR3 end, and the germline J gene provides the missing end. The rearrangement joins TRBV3 to TRBJ2-3; maybe TRBD1 (7 bases). Deletions cut 3 bases from V and 1 base from J, with 11 bases between. Germline loops: CDR1 SNHLY, CDR2 FYNGKV (reference sequence). There are 15 residues in the CDR3. CDR3 DNA (partial): TGTGCCAGCAGCTTTGAGGGGGCGGGTGCAGAAACGCTGTAT. Translation: CASSFEGAGAETLY. The complete CDR3 sequence is CASSFEGAGAETLYF.

As for this clone: The junction and the germline gene differ at one end; a read error may be behind it. The gene names given are mouse names. The CDR3 end is not reached by the read, which stops 1 residue before it; the germline J gene fills it in. At the DNA level, this CDR3 is encoded by other sequences in the same sample as well. The chain has TRBV19 and TRBJ2-3; D uncertain. CDR3 length: 15 amino acids. In germline, CDR1 is FNHDT, CDR2 SITEND (reference sequence). CDR3 protein: CASSIDRHSAETLYF. The CDR3 bases that were read are TGTGCCAGCAGTATAGACCGGCATAGTGCAGAGACGCTGTAT.